One and the same sample provided the 10 T cell receptor beta chains below, sequenced in a study of a mutant IDH1 vaccine in newly diagnosed glioma. Generated by immunoSEQ multiplex PCR, the TCRdb table keeps only in-frame clones and is missing some. Among tens of thousands of clones listed, about 80% were seen once. No antigen has been assigned to these receptors. Time point here: week 5, during vaccination. Every vaccination contained 300 ug of the mutant IDH1 20-mer peptide and was paired with topical imiquimod. The input for sequencing was PBMCs, taken from a glioma patient whose treatment included an IDH1 peptide vaccine. Every receptor here comes from a woman between 50 and 59 years old with glioma.

The sample holds a few counts of this clone. The chain joins TRBV30 to TRBJ1-4; D may be TRBD1 (6 bases). V lost 0 bases, J lost 7 bases, and 12 bases lay in between. Germline V gene lookup returns CDR1 GTSNPN and CDR2 SVGIG (reference sequence). The CDR3 contains 14 residues. Here the CDR3 DNA reads TGTGCCTGGAGTGTAACGAGGGGGTTTGAAAAACTGTTTTTT. Amino acids: CAWSVTRGFEKLFF. Full variable domain (rest looked up from reference TRBV30 and TRBJ1-4): SQTIHQWPATLVQPVGSPLSLECTVEGTSNPNLYWYRQAAGRGLQLLFYSVGIGQISSEVPQNLSASRPQDRQFILSSKKLLLSDSGFYLCAWSVTRGFEKLFFGSGTQLSVL.

The chain is built from TRBV4-1 and TRBJ2-6, with TRBD1 matching 9 bases. The CDR3 loop spans 19 amino acids. Losses at the gene ends were 4 bases for V and 1 base for J; bases not matched to a gene: 11. Germline assignment: CDR1 MGHRA and CDR2 YSYEKL. The DNA of the CDR3 is TGCGCCAGCAGCCGTCCCGGGACAGGGATCCCATCTGGGGCCAACGTCCTGACTTTC. Protein sequence: CASSRPGTGIPSGANVLTF.

The chain uses TRBV27 and TRBJ2-1, with a tentative D call TRBD1 (6 bases). There are 16 residues in the CDR3. CDR1 is MNHEY, CDR2 SMNVEV, per germline (reference sequence). Trimming pared 4 bases from V and 8 bases from J, leaving 21 bases between. This chain's CDR3 is CASSSPGSGTRYEQFF. In nucleotides, the CDR3 is TGTGCCAGCAGTTCTCCGGGCAGTGGGACAAGGTATGAGCAGTTCTTC.

This clone was detected only a few times. The chain is built from TRBV14 and TRBJ1-1; D is undetermined. Germline V gives CDR1 SGHDN, CDR2 FVKESK. The CDR3 is 13 amino acids. Trimming removed 1 base from V and 5 bases from J, with 8 bases in between. Written as DNA, the CDR3 is TGTGCCAGCAGCCAAGTAAGGCTGACTGAAGCTTTCTTT. It specifies CASSQVRLTEAFF.

The chain is built from TRBV29-1 and TRBJ2-5; D ambiguous. CDR1 and CDR2 from the germline V gene are SQVTM and ANQGSEA. V was cut by 3 bases and J by 1 base, with 21 bases left in between. The CDR3 spans 17 residues. The CDR3 bases are TGCAGCGTTGATTCAGCTGGAAAAAGGACGGCCCAAGAGACCCAGTACTTC. It specifies CSVDSAGKRTAQETQYF.

The V and J genes are TRBV18 and TRBJ1-2; D is possibly TRBD1 (6 bases). Germline V gene data show CDR1 as KGHSH and CDR2 as LQKENI. Trimming took off 8 bases at V and 4 bases at J, with 20 bases between the two ends. The CDR3 runs to 15 residues. The CDR3 sequence: CASTERKQGGYGYTF. For the CDR3, the DNA is TGTGCCAGCACGGAAAGAAAACAGGGCGGCTATGGCTACACCTTC. The full variable domain, completed using reference TRBV18 and TRBJ1-2, is NAGVMQNPRHLVRRRGQEARLRCSPMKGHSHVYWYRQLPEEGLKFMVYLQKENIIDESGMPKERFSAEFPKEGPSILRIQQVVRGDSAAYFCASTERKQGGYGYTFGSGTRLTVV.

This rearrangement joins TRBV5-1 to TRBJ1-2; 10 bases line up with TRBD1. This CDR3 region has 13 residues. The germline V gene has CDR1 SGHRS and CDR2 YFSETQ. The V segment lost 7 bases and the J segment 4 bases; nucleotides outside the gene matches: 4. As DNA, the CDR3 is TGCGCCAGCCGGAGGACAGGGGGCTATGGCTACACCTTC. Amino acids: CASRRTGGYGYTF.

On this clone itself: Other DNA sequences from this sample encode an identical CDR3 as well. The gene calls are TRBV14 and TRBJ1-3; D not resolved. Germline V CDR1 and CDR2: SGHDN, FVKESK. The V end lost 4 bases, the J end lost 2 bases, and 9 bases lay between the germline ends. CDR3 length: 14 residues. This CDR3 is CASSPLGPGNTIYF. CDR3 sequence (DNA): TGTGCCAGCAGCCCCCTAGGCCCTGGAAACACCATATATTTT.

The V call is TRBV2, the J call TRBJ2-2; TRBD2 matches at 7 bases. CDR1 SNHLY and CDR2 FYNNEI come from the germline V gene. The CDR3 consists of 15 residues. J lost 2 bases, V lost 0 bases, and 0 bases had no gene match. Here the CDR3 DNA reads TGTGCCAGCAGTGAAGCGGGACTAAACACCGGGGAGCTGTTTTTT. Translating gives CASSEAGLNTGELFF.

This chain uses TRBV7-9 with TRBJ2-7; 10 bases are shared with TRBD1. The germline CDR1 and CDR2 sequences are SEHNR and FQNEAQ (reference sequence). CDR3 length equals 19 residues. V shed 4 bases and J 1 base; nucleotides not matched to a gene: 16. The CDR3 loop reads CASSSTGGSFSIGSYEQYF. CDR3 nucleotide sequence: TGTGCCAGCAGCTCGACAGGGGGCTCCTTTAGCATAGGGTCCTACGAGCAGTACTTC.